These 23 T cell receptor beta chains share one sample of origin, sequenced in a study of graft-versus-host responses after intestinal transplantation. These receptors are not linked to any known antigen. Generated by immunoSEQ multiplex PCR, the TCRdb table keeps only in-frame clones and is missing some. The sample includes tens of thousands of clones, approximately 95% seen only once; the top ten take less than 0.6%. The specimen was unstimulated CD8+ T cells sorted from spleen or lymph node cells, collected before intestinal transplant. The receptors shown here come from a human donor who received an intestinal transplant.

The rearrangement joins TRBV19 to TRBJ1-1, with TRBD1 identical over 9 bases. CDR1 is LNHDA, CDR2 SQIVND, per germline (reference sequence). With V trimmed by 5 bases and J by 4 bases, 8 bases remained unmatched. This CDR3 comprises 15 residues. CDR3: CASSAGTGLVTEAFF. Written as DNA, the CDR3 is TGTGCCAGTAGTGCCGGGACAGGGTTGGTCACTGAAGCTTTCTTT.

The V call is TRBV29-1, the J call TRBJ2-7; 13 bases are shared with TRBD2. The CDR3 covers 17 residues. Germline lookup yields CDR1 SQVTM and CDR2 ANQGSEA. V shed 3 bases, J shed 7 bases, and the junction held 15 bases outside the gene matches. The CDR3 DNA reads as TGCAGCGTTGATGCCCCAACTAGCGGGAGGGCTTTGAAGGAGCAGTACTTC. Encoded protein: CSVDAPTSGRALKEQYF.

The CDR3 reads CASSLNRDEQYF. The CDR3 DNA sequence: TGTGCCAGCAGCTTGAACAGGGACGAGCAGTACTTC. The chain links TRBV5-6 to TRBJ2-5, with a tentative D call TRBD1 (6 bases). The DNA end lines up better with TRBJ2-7; the J call may be wrong. CDR3 size: 12 residues. The germline gives CDR1 SGHDT, CDR2 YYEEEE.

This clone was recorded once. The chain links TRBV19 to TRBJ2-1, with 8 bases lining up with TRBD1. From germline, CDR1 is LNHDA and CDR2 SQIVND (reference sequence). J lost 8 bases, V lost 5 bases, and 11 bases had no gene match. This CDR3 region has 15 residues. CDR3 in amino acids: CASSGIRGRGHEQFF. In DNA form, the CDR3 reads TGTGCCAGTAGTGGAATCAGGGGGCGCGGCCATGAGCAGTTCTTC.

V and J are TRBV4-1 and TRBJ1-2, with 9 bases identical to TRBD1. Germline trimming cut 4 bases from V and 3 bases from J; bases unmatched to any gene: 12. Germline assignment: CDR1 MGHRA and CDR2 YSYEKL. The CDR3 runs to 17 residues. CDR3 residues: CASSLSGTGPLYYGYTF. CDR3 bases: TGCGCCAGCAGCCTCTCCGGGACAGGGCCACTTTACTATGGCTACACCTTC.

The chain recombines TRBV19 with TRBJ1-1; tentatively, D is TRBD1 (6 bases). The ends were cut back, 7 bases at V and 8 bases at J, with 17 bases in the middle. The CDR3 length is 13 residues. The V gene's germline CDR1 is LNHDA and CDR2 SQIVND (reference sequence). For the CDR3, the DNA is TGTGCCAGTACCACCTGGGGGCAGGGGGAAGCTTTCTTT. Translation gives CASTTWGQGEAFF.

This chain connects TRBV6-1 to TRBJ2-7, with TRBD2 identical over 8 bases. This CDR3 is 15 amino acids long. Looked up from germline, CDR1 is MNHNS and CDR2 is SASEGT. The J segment lost 5 bases and the V segment lost 8 bases, leaving 14 bases of the junction unmatched. CDR3 sequence (DNA): TGTGCCAGCTGGGATAGCGGGATATATTTGAACGAGCAGTACTTC. Amino acids: CASWDSGIYLNEQYF.

The V gene is TRBV7-2, the J gene TRBJ2-3; TRBD2 aligns across 9 bases. In germline, CDR1 is SGHTA, CDR2 FQGNSA. The CDR3 runs 17 residues. After removal of 4 bases from V and 1 base from J, the junction contained 9 bases not matched to a gene. Here the CDR3 DNA reads TGTGCCAGCAGCTGGGGGGCGGGAGGGCCAGGCACAGATACGCAGTATTTT. Its protein is CASSWGAGGPGTDTQYF.

This chain connects TRBV4-1 to TRBJ1-1; no definite D call. Germline CDR1 is MGHRA and CDR2 is YSYEKL. CDR3 size: 14 residues. Trimming took 0 bases from V and 2 from J, leaving 7 bases between them. The CDR3 DNA is TGCGCCAGCAGCCAAGATGCAGGAAACACTGAAGCTTTCTTT. Residues: CASSQDAGNTEAFF.

The chain recombines TRBV27 with TRBJ2-7; maybe TRBD1 (7 bases). Trimming stripped 0 bases from V and 0 bases from J, with 18 bases between. CDR1 is MNHEY, CDR2 SMNVEV, per germline (reference sequence). There are 18 residues in the CDR3. The CDR3 DNA sequence: TGTGCCAGCAGTTTATCGGGGGGCGGGACAGCAATCTCCTACGAGCAGTACTTC. Its translation: CASSLSGGGTAISYEQYF.

This clone came up a few times. The J gene is TRBJ2-7, the V gene TRBV10-3; unclear D gene. This CDR3 comprises 14 residues. The V gene's germline CDR1 is ENHRY and CDR2 SYGVKD. CDR3 nucleotide sequence: TGTCCAACCGGTTCAGGCAGCTTGGTTCACGAGCAGTACTTC. Encoded protein: CPTGSGSLVHEQYF.

V gene TRBV19 combines with J gene TRBJ1-3; 10 bases are shared with TRBD1. The CDR3 loop spans 16 amino acids. Trimming took 7 bases from V and 3 from J; bases not matched to a gene: 9. CDR1 is LNHDA, CDR2 SQIVND, per germline (reference sequence). CDR3 loop: CASTSLGTGVGNTIYF. CDR3 coding DNA: TGTGCCAGTACCTCACTGGGGACAGGGGTTGGAAACACCATATATTTT.

The chain combines TRBV11-2 with TRBJ1-1, with 12 nucleotides matching TRBD1. The CDR3 runs 17 residues. Trimming cost V 5 bases and J 1 base; bases outside gene matches: 8. The germline V gene encodes CDR1 SGHAT and CDR2 FQNNGV. DNA for the CDR3: TGTGCCAGCAGCATCGGGACAGGGGGCCTGAGGAACACTGAAGCTTTCTTT. It yields the protein CASSIGTGGLRNTEAFF.

This rearrangement joins TRBV10-3 to TRBJ2-1; TRBD2 is a possible D gene (6 bases). The V end was cut by 3 bases, the J end by 4 bases, with 13 bases between. The CDR3 extends over 15 amino acids. CDR1 is ENHRY and CDR2 is SYGVKD in the germline V gene. The CDR3 DNA reads TGTGCCATCAGTGACTCGGGAGCCTCTTACAATGAGCAGTTCTTC. Its protein is CAISDSGASYNEQFF.

The chain employs TRBV4-3 and TRBJ1-6, with no clear D. The CDR3 is 16 residues long. The V and J ends lost 1 base and 0 bases respectively, with 7 bases between them. Germline V CDR1 and CDR2: LGHNA, YSLEER. CDR3 nucleotides: TGCGCCAGCAGCCAAGTCCGTAGCTCCTATAATTCACCCCTCCACTTT. As protein: CASSQVRSSYNSPLHF.

The chain recombines TRBV27 with TRBJ2-1; 8 nucleotides match TRBD2. Trimming took 5 bases from V and 7 from J; bases not matched to a gene: 10. This CDR3 has 15 amino acids. Looked up from germline, CDR1 is MNHEY and CDR2 is SMNVEV (reference sequence). CDR3 DNA: TGTGCCAGCAGTGGCAGCGGGGGAAATTCTAATGAGCAGTTCTTC. It codes for CASSGSGGNSNEQFF.

The rearrangement uses TRBV19 and TRBJ1-1; D not certain. Germline V gene data show CDR1 as LNHDA and CDR2 as SQIVND (reference sequence). V was pared by 5 bases and J by 5 bases, with 9 bases between. The CDR3 has 12 amino acids. This CDR3 reads CASSVSGTEAFF. CDR3 nucleotides: TGTGCCAGTAGTGTCTCGGGGACTGAAGCTTTCTTT.

This clone has only one observation. The gene calls are TRBV11-3 and TRBJ2-5, with 7 bases identical to TRBD1. The length of the CDR3 is 16 residues. CDR1 SGHNT and CDR2 YENEEA come from the germline V gene. Trimming at V came to 1 base and at J to 4 bases, leaving 9 bases not matched to a gene. The CDR3 reads CASSLVSTGITETQYF. CDR3 in DNA: TGTGCCAGCAGCTTAGTATCGACAGGGATAACAGAGACCCAGTACTTC.

This rearrangement joins TRBV28 to TRBJ2-7; D ambiguous. The germline gives CDR1 MDHEN, CDR2 SYDVKM. CDR3 size: 18 residues. Trimming stripped 3 bases from V and 0 bases from J, with 21 bases between. CDR3 nucleotides: TGTGCCAGCAGTTTTTGGGCCAGCTTGGGCCTAAGCTCCTACGAGCAGTACTTC. Translating it yields CASSFWASLGLSSYEQYF. Combining the CDR3 with reference TRBV28 and TRBJ2-7 gives the whole variable domain DVKVTQSSRYLVKRTGEKVFLECVQDMDHENMFWYRQDPGLGLRLIYFSYDVKMKEKGDIPEGYSVSREKKERFSLILESASTNQTSMYLCASSFWASLGLSSYEQYFGPGTRLTVT.

The J gene is TRBJ2-7, the V gene TRBV27; 7 bases match TRBD1. The CDR3 covers 14 residues. With 6 bases clipped from V and 2 bases from J, the junction kept 7 bases outside the gene matches. In germline, CDR1 is MNHEY, CDR2 SMNVEV (reference sequence). CDR3 nucleotide sequence: TGTGCCAGCAGCACCGGGACAGCGACCTACGAGCAGTACTTC. Amino acid sequence: CASSTGTATYEQYF.

J is TRBJ2-5 and V is TRBV7-8, with D hard to call. The CDR3 has 13 residues. Germline V gives CDR1 SGHVS, CDR2 FQNEAQ. V lost 0 bases and J lost 1, with 3 bases in between. CDR3 coding DNA: TGTGCCAGCAGCTTAGCCAGCCAAGAGACCCAGTACTTC. Residues: CASSLASQETQYF. The full variable domain, with the rest looked up from reference TRBV7-8 and TRBJ2-5, is GAGVSQSPRYKVAKRGQDVALRCDPISGHVSLFWYQQALGQGPEFLTYFQNEAQLDKSGLPSDRFFAERPEGSVSTLKIQRTQQEDSAVYLCASSLASQETQYFGPGTRLLVL.

J is TRBJ1-1 and V is TRBV6-5; D remains ambiguous. Germline V gene data show CDR1 as MNHEY and CDR2 as SVGAGI. This CDR3 is built from 12 residues. V was shortened by 0 bases and J by 8 bases, with 7 bases between the two germline ends. The DNA of the CDR3 is TGTGCCAGCAGTTACTCCAACGGGGAAGCTTTCTTT. It specifies CASSYSNGEAFF.

The J gene is TRBJ2-5, the V gene TRBV9, with TRBD2 matching 7 bases. The CDR3 has 14 residues. Germline V gene lookup returns CDR1 SGDLS and CDR2 YYNGEE. With V trimmed by 0 bases and J by 5 bases, 4 bases remained unmatched. The CDR3 sequence is CASSVGGSVETQYF. The CDR3 DNA sequence: TGTGCCAGCAGCGTAGGCGGGAGTGTGGAGACCCAGTACTTC.